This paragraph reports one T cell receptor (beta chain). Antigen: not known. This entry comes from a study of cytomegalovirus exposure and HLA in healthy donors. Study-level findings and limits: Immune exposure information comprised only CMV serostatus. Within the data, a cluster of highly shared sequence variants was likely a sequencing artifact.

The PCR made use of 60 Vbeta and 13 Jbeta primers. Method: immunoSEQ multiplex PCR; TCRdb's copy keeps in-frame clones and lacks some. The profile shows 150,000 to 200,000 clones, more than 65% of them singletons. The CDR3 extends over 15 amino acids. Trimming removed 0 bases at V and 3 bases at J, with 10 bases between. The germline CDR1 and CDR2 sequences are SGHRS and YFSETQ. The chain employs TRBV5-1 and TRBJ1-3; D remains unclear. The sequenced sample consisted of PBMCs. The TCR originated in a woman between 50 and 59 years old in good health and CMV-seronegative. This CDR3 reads CASSLDGPIGNTIYF. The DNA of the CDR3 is TGCGCCAGCAGCTTGGACGGTCCGATTGGAAACACCATATATTTT.